The 30 T cell receptor beta chains below all came from one sample that was sequenced in a study of OX40 agonist ivuxolimab in advanced cancers. The protocol was immunoSEQ multiplex PCR, while the TCRdb copy is restricted to in-frame clones and leaves out a portion. The repertoire holds approximately 100,000 clones, with 90% as singletons. The sample was CD4+ or CD8+ T cells sorted from blood, taken in a trial of the OX40 agonist ivuxolimab. The receptor source for this set is an adult with an advanced solid tumor such as melanoma, head and neck, liver or kidney cancer.

The chain links TRBV19 to TRBJ2-7; 7 bases agree with TRBD2. The ends lost 4 bases at V and 3 bases at J; junction bases unmatched: 6. CDR1 LNHDA and CDR2 SQIVND come from the germline V gene (reference sequence). This CDR3 comprises 14 residues. CDR3 residues: CASSNPGLRYEQYF. The CDR3, as DNA: TGTGCCAGTAGTAATCCGGGACTACGCTACGAGCAGTACTTC.

The chain employs TRBV11-3 and TRBJ2-1; 9 bases map to TRBD2. V was pared by 4 bases and J by 7 bases, with 8 bases of the junction left unmatched. The CDR3 runs 15 residues. The germline V gene encodes CDR1 SGHNT and CDR2 YENEEA. As DNA, the CDR3 is TGTGCCAGCAGCTCCTCTGCGGGAGGGAGTAATGAGCAGTTCTTC. Translating gives CASSSSAGGSNEQFF.

The gene calls are TRBV5-4 and TRBJ1-2; TRBD1 is a possible D gene (6 bases). The V end was cut by 0 bases, the J end by 9 bases, with 12 bases between. CDR3 length: 13 residues. Germline CDR1 reads SGHNT; CDR2 reads YYREEE (reference sequence). The CDR3 sequence is CASSLVGQGSYTF. CDR3 nucleotides: TGTGCCAGCAGCTTGGTGGGGCAGGGGAGCTACACCTTC.

The rearrangement uses TRBV5-6 and TRBJ2-7, with D possibly TRBD1 on 6 matching bases. The germline gives CDR1 SGHDT, CDR2 YYEEEE. Trimming stripped 4 bases from V and 2 bases from J, with 13 bases between. The CDR3 covers 14 residues. CDR3 in amino acids: CASSDTGSAYEQYF. In DNA form, the CDR3 reads TGTGCCAGCAGCGATACAGGGTCTGCCTACGAGCAGTACTTC.

V and J are TRBV7-9 and TRBJ2-1; 9 nucleotides match TRBD2. Per germline, CDR1 SEHNR and CDR2 FQNEAQ (reference sequence). V shed 4 bases and J 7 bases; nucleotides not matched to a gene: 8. The CDR3 sequence is 15 residues long. The CDR3 coding sequence is TGTGCCAGCAGCTCGACTAGCGGTTTGACGAATGAGCAGTTCTTC. Protein sequence: CASSSTSGLTNEQFF.

The chain is built from TRBV7-9 and TRBJ2-1; D is possibly TRBD2 (6 bases). This CDR3 spans 15 amino acids. From germline, CDR1 is SEHNR and CDR2 FQNEAQ (reference sequence). V lost 5 bases, J lost 0 bases, and 11 bases lay in between. The CDR3 loop is CASSQGTPSYNEQFF. The CDR3 DNA follows: TGTGCCAGCAGCCAAGGGACTCCCTCCTACAATGAGCAGTTCTTC.

This chain joins TRBV28 and TRBJ1-2, with D uncertain. The CDR3 length is 12 residues. V was trimmed by 10 bases and J by 3 bases, leaving 12 bases between them. The V gene's germline CDR1 is MDHEN and CDR2 SYDVKM. The CDR3 loop reads CATGRQDYGYTF. As DNA, the CDR3 is TGTGCCACCGGACGGCAAGACTATGGCTACACCTTC.

The CDR3 region is CASSNGDTQYF. For the CDR3, the DNA is TGTGCCAGCTCGAACGGGGATACGCAGTATTTT. The chain carries TRBV7-3 and TRBJ2-3; D is unclear. The germline V and J ends were trimmed by 8 bases and 6 bases, with 9 bases remaining between them. The CDR3 has 11 amino acids. CDR1 and CDR2 (germline): SGHTA, FQGTGA.

This clone was observed once. The V and J genes are TRBV30 and TRBJ2-1; possible D gene TRBD2, 7 bases. The CDR3 has 15 amino acids. V lost 0 bases and J 2 bases, leaving 11 bases between the germline ends. Germline CDR1 is GTSNPN and CDR2 is SVGIG (reference sequence). CDR3 sequence (DNA): TGTGCCTGGAGTGTAGGGGGGGGCACCTACAATGAGCAGTTCTTC. This sequence encodes CAWSVGGGTYNEQFF.

This clone was detected once. This chain joins TRBV28 and TRBJ1-5, with 7 positions matching TRBD1. Germline CDR1 and CDR2: MDHEN and SYDVKM. The CDR3 runs 13 residues. The V and J ends lost 6 bases and 4 bases, in that order; junction bases with no gene match: 3. The CDR3 DNA follows: TGTGCCAGCAGCCGGGACAGTAATCAGCCCCAGCATTTT. Protein sequence: CASSRDSNQPQHF.

J is TRBJ2-1 and V is TRBV18; no firm D call. The CDR3 is made up of 13 amino acids. Between the trimmed V and J ends, which lost 8 bases and 6 bases, there was a span of 14 bases. Germline V lookup: CDR1 KGHSH, CDR2 LQKENI. The CDR3 reads CASRPGASNEQFF. The CDR3 DNA reads TGTGCCAGCAGACCCGGCGCTAGCAATGAGCAGTTCTTC.

V and J are TRBV6-1 and TRBJ2-7; the D gene is possibly TRBD1 (7 bases). Deletions cut 3 bases from V and 6 bases from J, with 18 bases between. CDR1 and CDR2 from the germline V gene are MNHNS and SASEGT. CDR3 length: 15 residues. Here the CDR3 reads CASSDQGRGAREQYF. The DNA for the CDR3 is TGTGCCAGCAGTGATCAGGGCAGGGGGGCGCGCGAGCAGTACTTC.

This chain joins TRBV28 and TRBJ2-7, with 8 bases lining up with TRBD2. The V gene end was trimmed by 5 bases and the J gene end by 0 bases; junction bases not matched to a gene: 3. Looked up from germline, CDR1 is MDHEN and CDR2 is SYDVKM. The CDR3 consists of 14 residues. CDR3 sequence (DNA): TGTGCCAGCAGTAATAGCGGGGTCTCCTACGAGCAGTACTTC. Translating it yields CASSNSGVSYEQYF. Full variable domain (rest looked up from reference TRBV28 and TRBJ2-7): DVKVTQSSRYLVKRTGEKVFLECVQDMDHENMFWYRQDPGLGLRLIYFSYDVKMKEKGDIPEGYSVSREKKERFSLILESASTNQTSMYLCASSNSGVSYEQYFGPGTRLTVT.

The V and J genes are TRBV19 and TRBJ2-2, with TRBD2 identical over 16 bases. Unmatched junction bases numbered 19, after V lost 8 bases and J lost 7 bases. CDR1 and CDR2 (germline): LNHDA, SQIVND (reference sequence). There are 20 residues in the CDR3. The CDR3 bases are TGTGCCAGTTGCACTCCGGGACTAGCGGGAGGGGAGGGGATGTGCGGGGAGCTGTTTTTT. This gives the protein CASCTPGLAGGEGMCGELFF.

The rearrangement links TRBV28 to TRBJ2-5, with TRBD1 identical over 9 bases. This CDR3 has 14 residues. Germline trimming cut 2 bases from V and 11 bases from J; bases unmatched to any gene: 9. Germline CDR1 reads MDHEN; CDR2 reads SYDVKM. The DNA for the CDR3 is TGTGCCAGCAGTTTACTACAGGGGGCGGGTGAGCAGTACTTC. Its protein is CASSLLQGAGEQYF.

The gene calls are TRBV10-2 and TRBJ1-4; the D is unclear. Germline V lookup: CDR1 WSHSY, CDR2 SAAADI. Trimming took 8 bases from V and 8 from J, leaving 12 bases between them. The CDR3 extends over 12 amino acids. CDR3 DNA sequence: TGCGCCAGCTCGGCAGTAGGGGAAAAACTGTTTTTT. This encodes CASSAVGEKLFF.

V and J are TRBV19 and TRBJ2-5; the match to TRBD2 covers 14 bases. CDR1 and CDR2 (germline): LNHDA, SQIVND (reference sequence). The V and J ends lost 5 bases and 7 bases, in that order; junction bases with no gene match: 9. CDR3 length: 16 amino acids. The CDR3 DNA reads TGTGCCAGTAGTCGACTTGGGACTAGCGGGAGCGGGACCCAGTACTTC. It encodes CASSRLGTSGSGTQYF.

The chain combines TRBV4-3 with TRBJ1-1; maybe TRBD1 (5 bases). The CDR3 has 16 amino acids. V gave up 0 bases and J gave up 5 bases, with 16 bases separating them. Germline lookup yields CDR1 LGHNA and CDR2 YSLEER. CDR3 sequence reads: CASSQDGPGRGTEAFF. The CDR3 DNA sequence: TGCGCCAGCAGCCAAGACGGACCGGGACGCGGGACTGAAGCTTTCTTT.

Turning to this clone: In this CDR3 the conserved last residue, phenylalanine or tryptophan, is missing, so a read error is likely. The limits of the CDR3 on the DNA are not certain, so only TCRdb's listed CDR3 is given. This chain links TRBV18 with TRBJ1-1; TRBD1 is the table's D call and was not checked against the DNA. Looked up from germline, CDR1 is KGHSH and CDR2 is LQKENI. The CDR3 length is 15 residues, termini included. CDR3 residues: CASSLTTGGAFNKVL.

The rearrangement joins TRBV14 to TRBJ1-2, with 8 bases matching TRBD1. The germline V gene encodes CDR1 SGHDN and CDR2 FVKESK. CDR3 length equals 15 residues. With 5 bases clipped from V and 3 bases from J, the junction kept 8 bases outside the gene matches. The CDR3 DNA sequence: TGTGCCAGCAGCATAGGACAGGGTGTCGACTATGGCTACACCTTC. Protein: CASSIGQGVDYGYTF.

This chain links TRBV28 with TRBJ2-7; 12 bases are a match to TRBD1. CDR3 length equals 14 residues. Trimming at V came to 6 bases and at J to 7 bases, leaving 7 bases not matched to a gene. Germline-derived CDR1 and CDR2 are MDHEN and SYDVKM. The DNA for the CDR3 is TGTGCCAGCAGCCTGGGACAGGGGGCGGAAGAGCAGTACTTC. Its protein is CASSLGQGAEEQYF.

V gene TRBV19 combines with J gene TRBJ1-3; TRBD1 matches at 8 bases. This CDR3 has 15 amino acids. The J segment lost 3 bases and the V segment lost 7 bases, leaving 8 bases of the junction unmatched. In germline, CDR1 is LNHDA, CDR2 SQIVND (reference sequence). The CDR3: CASTPDRVFGNTIYF. The CDR3 bases are TGTGCCAGTACCCCGGACAGGGTCTTTGGAAACACCATATATTTT.

The chain links TRBV18 to TRBJ2-5; 7 nucleotides agree with TRBD1. This CDR3 region has 15 residues. V shed 2 bases and J 1 base; nucleotides not matched to a gene: 4. Germline assignment: CDR1 KGHSH and CDR2 LQKENI. CDR3 in DNA: TGTGCCAGCTCACCATACAGGGGTCCCCAAGAGACCCAGTACTTC. It codes for CASSPYRGPQETQYF.

The J gene is TRBJ2-7, the V gene TRBV18; the match to TRBD1 covers 9 bases. The J segment lost 6 bases and the V segment lost 0 bases, leaving 15 bases of the junction unmatched. In germline, CDR1 is KGHSH, CDR2 LQKENI. This CDR3 contains 18 residues. The CDR3: CASSPPPSFGDRVLEQYF. CDR3 bases: TGTGCCAGCTCACCACCGCCCTCATTTGGGGACAGGGTGCTCGAGCAGTACTTC.

This clone was picked up one time. The chain joins TRBV9 to TRBJ2-1; D not resolved. The CDR3 is made up of 14 amino acids. Germline V CDR1 and CDR2: SGDLS, YYNGEE. The ends were cut back, 0 bases at V and 9 bases at J, with 13 bases in the middle. CDR3 amino acids: CASSVALLVGEQFF. CDR3 sequence (DNA): TGTGCCAGCAGCGTAGCTTTACTGGTGGGTGAGCAGTTCTTC.

This chain joins TRBV4-3 and TRBJ2-3; TRBD2 agrees at 11 bases. V was clipped by 0 bases and J by 0 bases; unmatched bases: 5. The CDR3 is 18 residues long. Germline lookup yields CDR1 LGHNA and CDR2 YSLEER. CDR3 loop: CASSQDGVAGGSTDTQYF. CDR3 in DNA: TGCGCCAGCAGCCAAGATGGGGTAGCGGGAGGGAGCACAGATACGCAGTATTTT.

V gene TRBV15 combines with J gene TRBJ1-6; no clear D gene. This CDR3 comprises 15 residues. V lost 0 bases to trimming and J lost 6 bases, with 9 bases between them. Per germline, CDR1 LNHNV and CDR2 YYDKDF (reference sequence). This CDR3 reads CATSRDGTLNSPLHF. The DNA for the CDR3 is TGTGCCACCAGCAGAGATGGAACCCTTAATTCACCCCTCCACTTT.

The J gene is TRBJ1-1, the V gene TRBV28; D may be TRBD1 (5 bases). Trimming shortened V by 2 bases and J by 4 bases, and 14 bases separated the two germline ends. CDR1 and CDR2 from the germline V gene are MDHEN and SYDVKM. The CDR3 runs to 15 residues. The DNA for the CDR3 is TGTGCCAGCAGTTTAATAGGAGGGGTCGGCACTGAAGCTTTCTTT. Amino acid sequence: CASSLIGGVGTEAFF.

The rearrangement links TRBV4-2 to TRBJ2-3; perhaps TRBD2 as D (7 bases). V lost 4 bases to trimming and J lost 2 bases, with 16 bases between them. CDR1 and CDR2 (germline): LGHNA, YNFKEQ. The CDR3 covers 16 residues. The CDR3 sequence is CASSRRGEGDTDTQYF. Here the CDR3 DNA reads TGTGCCAGCAGCCGTCGGGGGGAGGGGGACACAGATACGCAGTATTTT.

V is TRBV28 and J is TRBJ2-2; D remains unclear. V dropped 6 bases and J dropped 3 bases, with 8 bases sitting between them. The CDR3 extends over 13 amino acids. Germline values: CDR1 MDHEN, CDR2 SYDVKM. This CDR3 reads CASSRPHTGELFF. For the CDR3, the DNA is TGTGCCAGCAGCCGACCCCACACCGGGGAGCTGTTTTTT.